This T cell receptor beta chain was sequenced for a study of breast tumors, draining lymph nodes, adjacent tissues. Overall study results and limits: Tumor and nontumor repertoires were significantly more similar in luminal-like than in basal-like breast cancer. Findings are consistent with lymph node origin and intratumoral expansion of most tumor T cells. That most tumor T cells come from lymph nodes remained unproven. Compared with lymph nodes, tumors were less diverse; compared with nontumor tissue, more.

The lymph nodes were axillary draining lymph nodes from breast cancer patients. The CDR3 has 14 amino acids. The germline CDR1 and CDR2 sequences are DFQATT and SNEGSKA (reference sequence). Note on this clonotype: Its cognate antigen is unknown. A read error may produce the germline difference seen at one junction end.

Via MiXCR, TCRdb re-called the multiplex PCR reads, giving one row per CDR3 protein. This sample yields tens of thousands of distinct CDR3 sequences, of which approximately 31% are seen a single time; more than 7% belongs to the top ten. Sequenced sample: axillary lymph node tissue. The origin of this receptor is a female donor with breast cancer. Some clones in this sample may be carry-over from other donors' samples. V and J are TRBV20-1 and TRBJ2-7; 9 nucleotides align to TRBD1. CDR3 sequence: CSAWGQGRGSEQYF. The CDR3 bases are TGCAGTGCTTGGGGACAGGGAAGGGGCTCCGAGCAGTACTTT.